The rows below give T cell receptor beta chains drawn from one sample of a study of somatic mutations in cytotoxic T cells in rheumatoid arthritis. Using immunoSEQ multiplex PCR, the repertoire was profiled, and TCRdb retains in-frame clones only, with some absent. The sample has 5,600 or so clones; 82% are singletons. Material for sequencing was CD8+ T cells sorted from blood. These receptors all stem from an adult with rheumatoid arthritis. CDR3s include the opening cysteine and the closing phenylalanine or tryptophan. D genes are given only for firm matches. The size field is filled for only some rows; it gives once, few, many or a size class.

clone size: .
D gene: .
J gene: TRBJ2-3
V gene: TRBV4-1
CDR3 protein: CASSHGISTDTQYF
CDR3 DNA: TGCGCCAGCAGCCATGGCATTAGCACAGATACGCAGTATTTT

clone size: .
D gene: TRBD2
J gene: TRBJ2-2
V gene: TRBV2
CDR3 protein: CATPGLADGELFF
CDR3 DNA: TGTGCCACCCCGGGACTAGCAGACGGGGAGCTGTTTTTT

clone size: .
D gene: TRBD1
J gene: TRBJ2-1
V gene: TRBV29-1
CDR3 protein: CSVEERKPRDRGEDEQFF
CDR3 DNA: TGCAGCGTTGAAGAGCGAAAGCCCCGGGACAGGGGGGAGGATGAGCAGTTCTTC

clone size: .
D gene: .
J gene: TRBJ1-1
V gene: TRBV18
CDR3 protein: CASSHLGGNGAEAFF
CDR3 DNA: TGTGCCAGCTCACACCTTGGGGGGAACGGCGCTGAAGCTTTCTTT

clone size: .
D gene: .
J gene: TRBJ2-7
V gene: TRBV27
CDR3 protein: CASSFGGPEQYF
CDR3 DNA: TGTGCCAGCAGTTTCGGGGGTCCCGAGCAGTACTTC

clone size: .
D gene: TRBD2
J gene: TRBJ2-1
V gene: TRBV29-1
CDR3 protein: CSVVGLAGENEQFF
CDR3 DNA: TGCAGCGTTGTTGGACTAGCGGGAGAAAATGAGCAGTTCTTC

clone size: .
D gene: .
J gene: TRBJ1-2
V gene: TRBV19
CDR3 protein: CASSISGDGYTF
CDR3 DNA: TGTGCCAGTAGTATATCAGGGGATGGCTACACCTTC

clone size: once
D gene: .
J gene: TRBJ2-2
V gene: TRBV5-1
CDR3 protein: CASTEATGELFF
CDR3 DNA: TGCGCCAGCACCGAGGCAACCGGGGAGCTGTTTTTT

clone size: once
D gene: .
J gene: TRBJ1-1
V gene: TRBV7-9
CDR3 protein: CAGHGTRANTEAFF
CDR3 DNA: TGTGCCGGACACGGGACGCGGGCAAACACTGAAGCTTTCTTT

clone size: .
D gene: TRBD2
J gene: TRBJ2-1
V gene: TRBV6-4
CDR3 protein: CASSDGLAGHNEQFF
CDR3 DNA: TGTGCCAGCAGTGACGGCCTAGCGGGTCACAATGAGCAGTTCTTC

clone size: few
D gene: .
J gene: TRBJ2-7
V gene: TRBV7-8
CDR3 protein: CASSLGPSYEQYF
CDR3 DNA: TGTGCCAGCAGCTTAGGTCCCTCCTACGAGCAGTACTTC

clone size: .
D gene: TRBD1
J gene: TRBJ1-5
V gene: TRBV7-9
CDR3 protein: CASSGRQGRKDQPQHF
CDR3 DNA: TGTGCCAGCAGCGGACGACAGGGGCGAAAGGACCAGCCCCAGCATTTT

clone size: few
D gene: .
J gene: TRBJ1-1
V gene: TRBV27
CDR3 protein: CASSGITEAFF
CDR3 DNA: TGTGCCAGCAGTGGGATCACTGAAGCTTTCTTT

clone size: few
D gene: TRBD2
J gene: TRBJ2-7
V gene: TRBV6-5
CDR3 protein: CASSYGTSGSYEQYF
CDR3 DNA: TGTGCCAGCAGTTACGGGACTAGCGGGAGTTACGAGCAGTACTTC

clone size: .
D gene: .
J gene: TRBJ2-3
V gene: TRBV27
CDR3 protein: CASSLGGDTQYF
CDR3 DNA: TGTGCCAGCAGTTTAGGTGGAGATACGCAGTATTTT

clone size: once
D gene: TRBD2
J gene: TRBJ2-1
V gene: TRBV10-2
CDR3 protein: CASSESGLAEDSYNEQFF
CDR3 DNA: TGCGCCAGCAGTGAATCGGGACTAGCGGAAGACTCCTACAATGAGCAGTTCTTC

clone size: few
D gene: TRBD1
J gene: TRBJ2-7
V gene: TRBV9
CDR3 protein: CASSAKPGQGSYEQYF
CDR3 DNA: TGTGCCAGCAGCGCTAAGCCGGGACAGGGCTCCTACGAGCAGTACTTC

clone size: .
D gene: .
J gene: TRBJ1-2
V gene: TRBV5-4
CDR3 protein: CASSLGRAGYTF
CDR3 DNA: TGTGCCAGCAGCTTGGGCAGGGCTGGCTACACCTTC

clone size: few
D gene: .
J gene: TRBJ1-1
V gene: TRBV9
CDR3 protein: CASSVVRGPEAFF
CDR3 DNA: TGTGCCAGCAGCGTAGTTAGAGGGCCCGAGGCTTTCTTT

clone size: .
D gene: .
J gene: TRBJ2-7
V gene: TRBV5-1
CDR3 protein: CASSLDPTRDGGYEQYF
CDR3 DNA: TGCGCCAGCAGCTTAGACCCCACCCGGGACGGAGGCTACGAGCAGTACTTC

clone size: .
D gene: .
J gene: TRBJ1-2
V gene: TRBV20-1
CDR3 protein: CSARDVDGYTF
CDR3 DNA: TGCAGTGCTAGAGATGTGGACGGCTACACCTTC

clone size: .
D gene: .
J gene: TRBJ1-1
V gene: TRBV4-2
CDR3 protein: CASSQEKVPGEGAEAFF
CDR3 DNA: TGTGCCAGCAGCCAAGAGAAGGTCCCAGGGGAGGGTGCTGAAGCTTTCTTT

clone size: .
D gene: .
J gene: TRBJ2-2
V gene: TRBV19
CDR3 protein: CAPEDPLRATGELFF
CDR3 DNA: TGTGCCCCGGAGGACCCTTTAAGGGCCACCGGGGAGCTGTTTTTT